Here is one TCR beta chain with its context. As yet, its antigen is unknown. Naive CD8 populations comprised CD45RO-negative cells positively selected for CCR7, excluding terminally differentiated effector memory CD45RA+ cells. The CDR3 is 15 amino acids. Germline CDR1 and CDR2: MDHEN and SYDVKM. V trimming: 4 bases; J trimming: 4 bases; junction bases outside the gene matches: 5. This record belongs to a study of shared clonotypes between healthy human individuals. Across the study: Per donor, CD8 memory used one plate, CD8 naive used two, CD4 memory used three and CD4 naive used three.

Points from the study as a whole: Around 5% was the fraction of naive CD4 clonotypes found shared across a few donors.

The table came from immunoSEQ multiplex PCR; TCRdb's copy has only in-frame clones and leaves some out. The sample carries around 2.1 million clones, approximately 94% recorded once. The sequencing input was naive CD8+ T cells from PBMCs. This sequence originates from a young man in good health. Some clones in this sample may be carry-over from other donors' samples. The rearrangement uses TRBV28 and TRBJ2-2; 8 nucleotides align to TRBD1. The CDR3 region is CASSYGTGGTGELFF. In nucleotides, the CDR3 is TGTGCCAGCAGTTACGGGACAGGCGGCACCGGGGAGCTGTTTTTT.